A single TCR beta chain is shown here with its context. This PCR relied on a set of 60 Vbeta primers and 13 Jbeta primers. Clones were sequenced by immunoSEQ multiplex PCR, and TCRdb holds only the in-frame ones, with some missing. The data hold approximately 140,000 clones, with 65% to 80% observed a single time. The sample is drawn from a study of cytomegalovirus exposure and HLA in healthy donors. J was trimmed by 2 bases and V by 3 bases; bases with no gene match: 6. CDR1 and CDR2 (germline): SGHAT, FQNNGV. The CDR3 consists of 16 residues. The TCR was taken from a woman aged 45-65 years in good health and CMV-seropositive. Sequencing was carried out using PBMCs. The chain joins TRBV11-2 to TRBJ2-2; 7 nucleotides line up with TRBD1. In nucleotides, the CDR3 is TGTGCCAGCAGCTTGGTTGGGACAGATAACACCGGGGAGCTGTTTTTT. Translation: CASSLVGTDNTGELFF.